This TCR beta chain originates from a study of blood T cell repertoires in COVID-19 (TCRdb year 2020). About the full investigation: Samples from collaborators originated in the United States, Italy and Spain and spanned both the acute and convalescent phases of COVID-19. The material from the prospective study consisted of cDNA or gDNA derived from T cells, B-cell-depleted T cells, or PBMCs. Subjects who had been exposed to COVID-19, were actively infected with it, or had recovered from it provided the deeply sampled blood TCRbeta repertoires that made up the dataset. The repertoires were made available in a free public database intended to serve as a resource for research on the immune response to SARS-CoV-2. The samples were drawn from the first 160 participants of the ongoing ImmuneRACE study and from under 1,500 subjects provided by 6 global collaborators. A de-identified subject ID, COVID-19 status, age in years and sex were almost always included in the sample metadata. Where HLA class I and class II types were available, the types were taken from metadata supplied by the sample provider, not from assay-based typing.

The V end gives up 9 bases and the J end 7 bases, leaving 14 bases in the junction not matched to a gene. The CDR3 goes from the cysteine to the phenylalanine over 14 residues. The read is trimmed to its CDR3 DNA, 42 bases read in frame from base 1. CDR1 is given as LGHNA and CDR2 as YNFKEQ, both from the germline V gene. What the authors observed across the whole study: How much clinical and demographic metadata was included differed by source and by participant, and the metadata was provided uncurated.

This clone turned up a few times. It has no known antigen specificity. The sample holds no much larger clone one base away, and base qualities are not on file. The immunoSEQ Assay, a bias-controlled multiplex PCR, was used to amplify TCRbeta CDR3 regions from genomic DNA. Per the source publication's procedure: The number of nucleated cells in each sample was estimated by amplification of reference gene primers within the assay. Sequence reads were collapsed and filtered to measure the absolute abundance of every unique TCRbeta CDR3 rearrangement. Productive Simpson clonality was computed per sample as the square root of Simpson's diversity index over productive rearrangements. TCRdb took over this immuneACCESS table, retaining in-frame rearrangements with V and J assigned. Such tables are incomplete; in checked studies, under half of the missing clones stem from an unresolved V gene, and the remainder is unexplained. That table supplies the V and J calls and clone size; D and trimming were determined from the DNA. Counted in this sample were 220,000 or so clones; over 75% of them appeared once. The leading ten clones occupy approximately 3.8% of the sample.

Participants in the prospective study were enrolled through a virtual design, were aged about 18 to 100 years, and lived in roughly 25 United States geographic areas. In the prospective study, participants were assigned to cohorts based on the clinical history participants reported in a screening survey and a study questionnaire. In the prospective study, mobile phlebotomists collected whole blood, serum and a nasopharyngeal or oropharyngeal swab from each participant. Participants in the prospective study had the option to provide additional blood draws and questionnaires over an approximately 2-month period. Prospective study blood samples were shipped either frozen or at room temperature before DNA extraction.

The sequence derives from a woman under 30 in a cohort exposed to, infected with or recovered from COVID-19 (not recorded which). In this chain, TRBV4-2 is recombined with TRBJ1-2, with 7 central nucleotides matching TRBD1. What was sequenced was PBMCs or T cells enriched from blood (not recorded which). The DNA sequence reads TGTGCCAGTCTGGACCCCGGGACAGTCGCTGGCTACACCTTC. Its protein product is CASLDPGTVAGYTF.